A selection of T cell receptor beta chains follows, all from one sample in a study of T cells after yellow fever vaccination. One entry per CDR3 protein results from TCRdb running MiXCR on the 5' RACE reads. The sample holds around 530,000 distinct CDR3 sequences; around a sixth are singletons and the top ten take 15% to 20%. The sample consisted of PBMCs, taken 5 days after the first yellow fever vaccination. The receptors derive from a man between 18 and 29 years old who received the YFV17D yellow fever vaccine. CDR3s leave out the opening cysteine and the closing phenylalanine or tryptophan.

j_call v_call cdr3_aa
TRBJ2-1 TRBV6-2/TRBV6-3 ASSFVVVAVYNEQF
TRBJ2-7 TRBV12-3/TRBV12-4 ASSYWMPYEQY
TRBJ2-4 TRBV4-1 ASSQDGGTGDQY
TRBJ2-1 TRBV19 ASSLGQRNEQF
TRBJ2-7 TRBV20-1 SARGGTGALNPYEQY
TRBJ2-1 TRBV14 ASSHSKDRTGRRNEQF
TRBJ1-1 TRBV29-1 SVGGRTNTEAF
TRBJ2-3 TRBV27 ASTMRTSGTDTQY
TRBJ2-2 TRBV20-1 SAQGPNTGELF
TRBJ1-1 TRBV4-1 ASSHAGQNTEAF
TRBJ2-1 TRBV10-3 AISEWDTNEQF
TRBJ2-2 TRBV6-2/TRBV6-3 ASSYAGANTGELF
TRBJ1-1 TRBV5-6 ASSFLGLNTEAF
TRBJ2-2 TRBV9 ASSSLGAGGTGELF
TRBJ2-1 TRBV29-1 SVDGIDRGSDNEQF
TRBJ1-2 TRBV29-1 SVEGRDENSFYRPT
TRBJ2-3 TRBV5-1 ASSLIDFISTDTQY
TRBJ2-7 TRBV4-3 ASSQAPPGLDYEQY
TRBJ2-5 TRBV28 ASSPRDLRRETQY
TRBJ2-1 TRBV7-2 ASTSDVYLNEQF
TRBJ2-7 TRBV7-8 ASSSADRPGYEQY
TRBJ1-1 TRBV7-2 ASSSDGREAF
TRBJ1-1 TRBV20-1 SANLWRGLLTEAF
TRBJ2-3 TRBV11-2 ASSFAGTRGDTQY
TRBJ2-1 TRBV5-1 ASFLGQGIHEQF
TRBJ2-2 TRBV6-1 ASSRPGLEEGTGELF
TRBJ1-1 TRBV29-1 SVGLRQSLNTEAF
TRBJ2-2 TRBV6-1 ASSEVRFLRELF
TRBJ2-1 TRBV14 ASSQTSSYNEQF
TRBJ2-3 TRBV2 ASSTRDRNTDTQY
TRBJ2-1 TRBV5-1 ASSLGDSYIPYNEQF
TRBJ2-2 TRBV27 ASSWTGGYIGELF
TRBJ2-1 TRBV7-9 ASSLASSGEQF
TRBJ2-7 TRBV9 ASSGEPGAGTYEQY
TRBJ2-2 TRBV4-2 ASSQPSGGSNTGELF
TRBJ2-5 TRBV4-1 ASSQMGQRETQY
TRBJ2-7 TRBV20-1 SATSGSYEQY
TRBJ2-2 TRBV5-4 ASSTKAGATGELF
TRBJ2-2 TRBV9 ASSVGAATNTGELF
TRBJ1-6 TRBV6-5 ASSRTGFQDSPLH
TRBJ2-1 TRBV11-3 ASSPRQGSNYNEQF
TRBJ2-1 TRBV29-1 SVVGLSGGYYNEQF
TRBJ1-2 TRBV7-2 ASSRSDRDYGYT
TRBJ2-1 TRBV7-2 ASSRDTYNEQF
TRBJ1-3 TRBV12-3/TRBV12-4 ASPIGNTIY
TRBJ2-5 TRBV2 ASSLSRVRGETQY
TRBJ1-3 TRBV30 AWSGRGGNTIY
TRBJ2-3 TRBV4-1 ASSQSRGLAGSTDTQY
TRBJ2-2 TRBV10-3 AISESGTAFSTGELF
TRBJ1-1 TRBV7-2 ASSPTGANTEAF
TRBJ2-3 TRBV5-1 ASSWTGEGDTQY
TRBJ1-1 TRBV7-8 ASSEVPGINTEAF
TRBJ2-3 TRBV30 AWSGTGSTDTQY
TRBJ1-1 TRBV12-3/TRBV12-4 ASTTDDNTEAF